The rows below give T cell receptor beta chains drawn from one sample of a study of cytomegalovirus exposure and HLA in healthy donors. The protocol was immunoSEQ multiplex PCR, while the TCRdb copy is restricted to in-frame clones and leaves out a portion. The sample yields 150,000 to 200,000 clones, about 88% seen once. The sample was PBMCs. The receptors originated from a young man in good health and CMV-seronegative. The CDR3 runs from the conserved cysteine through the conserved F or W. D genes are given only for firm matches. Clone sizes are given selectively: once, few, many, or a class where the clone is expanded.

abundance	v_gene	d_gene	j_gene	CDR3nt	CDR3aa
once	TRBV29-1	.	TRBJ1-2	TGCAGCGCCAGGGCAGACGGGGGCTACACCTTC	CSARADGGYTF
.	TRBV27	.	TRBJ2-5	TGTGCCAGCAGGGGGGGACCCCAAGAGACCCAGTACTTC	CASRGGPQETQYF
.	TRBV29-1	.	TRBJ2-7	TGCAGCGTTGTCGGCAGACTGAGCTACGAGCAGTACTTC	CSVVGRLSYEQYF
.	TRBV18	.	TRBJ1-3	TGTGCCAGCTCACCGAGCGGACCGAGCCTCACTGGAAACACCATATATTTT	CASSPSGPSLTGNTIYF
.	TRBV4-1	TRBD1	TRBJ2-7	TGCGCCAGCAGCCAAGATGGTTGGGGACAGGTGAGCTACGAGCAGTACTTC	CASSQDGWGQVSYEQYF
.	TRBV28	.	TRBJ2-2	TGTGCCAGCAGTCCAGACAGGATGAACACCGGGGAGCTGTTTTTT	CASSPDRMNTGELFF
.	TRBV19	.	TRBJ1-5	TGTGCCAGTACGAGCCTCCAGGCTAGCAATCAGCCCCAGCATTTT	CASTSLQASNQPQHF
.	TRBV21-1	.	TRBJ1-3	TGTGCCAGCAGACCCCGGGGGGGAAGTAGCTCTGGAAACACCATATATTTT	CASRPRGGSSSGNTIYF
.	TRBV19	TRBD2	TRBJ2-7	TGTGCCAGTAGTAACCGCCTAGCGGGTAGCAGGATGGTGCAGTACTTC	CASSNRLAGSRMVQYF
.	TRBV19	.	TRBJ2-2	TGTGCCAGCGGACTTTCGAACACCGGGGAGCTGTTTTTT	CASGLSNTGELFF
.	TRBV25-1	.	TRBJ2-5	TGTGCCAGCAGTCGGTCTCAAGAGACCCAGTACTTC	CASSRSQETQYF
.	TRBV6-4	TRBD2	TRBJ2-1	TGTGCCAGCAGTGATCCCGGACTAGCGGGAGGGTACAATGAGCAGTTCTTC	CASSDPGLAGGYNEQFF
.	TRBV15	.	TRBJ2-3	TGTGCCACCAGCAGAGCCGAGGCCCGCACAGATACGCAGTATTTT	CATSRAEARTDTQYF
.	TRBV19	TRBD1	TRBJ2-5	TGTGCCAGTAGTAGGGGACAGGGTGAAGGGGCTTCAAGGGGTACCCAGTACTTC	CASSRGQGEGASRGTQYF
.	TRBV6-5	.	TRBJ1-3	TGTGCCAGCAGTTCTCTAAAAAAAGGAAACACCATATATTTT	CASSSLKKGNTIYF
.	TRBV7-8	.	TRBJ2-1	TGTGCCAGCAGGGAGAACAATGAGCAGTTCTTC	CASRENNEQFF
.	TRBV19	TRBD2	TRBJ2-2	TGTGCCAGTAGTATAAGAGCGGGAGGGACCGGGGAGCTGTTTTTT	CASSIRAGGTGELFF
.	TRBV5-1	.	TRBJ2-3	TGCGCCAGCAGCTTGGCTAACGGGGGCACAGATACGCAGTATTTT	CASSLANGGTDTQYF
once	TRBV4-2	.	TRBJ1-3	TGTGCCAGCAGCCAAGATATAGGCCTGCGGGGAAACACCATATATTTT	CASSQDIGLRGNTIYF
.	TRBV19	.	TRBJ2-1	TGTGCCAGTAGTTGGGACAACAATGAGCAGTTCTTC	CASSWDNNEQFF
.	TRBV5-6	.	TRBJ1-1	TGTGCCAGCAGCTTGGCTCCCACGGACACTGAAGCTTTCTTT	CASSLAPTDTEAFF
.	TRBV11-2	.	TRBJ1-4	TGTGCCAGCAGCGTCACGGCGGGCTTGAGTGAAAAACTGTTTTTT	CASSVTAGLSEKLFF
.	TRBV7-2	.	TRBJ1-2	TGTGCCAGCAGCCGTAAAGGACAGCCCTATGGCTACACCTTC	CASSRKGQPYGYTF
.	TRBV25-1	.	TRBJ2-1	TGTGCCAGCAGTGAATATCAGGGGGGACCCTACAATGAGCAGTTCTTC	CASSEYQGGPYNEQFF
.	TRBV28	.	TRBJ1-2	TGTGCCAGCAGTCTAGAATATGGCTACACCTTC	CASSLEYGYTF
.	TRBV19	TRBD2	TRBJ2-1	TGTGCCAGTAGTGTGACGGGACTACTCTCCATTGATAATGAGCAGTTCTTC	CASSVTGLLSIDNEQFF
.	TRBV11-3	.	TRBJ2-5	TGTGCCAGCAGCTTAGGGACAGCTCAAGAGACCCAGTACTTC	CASSLGTAQETQYF
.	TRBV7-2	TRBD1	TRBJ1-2	TGTGCCAGCAGCTTAGGACAGGGCCGTGGCTACACCTTC	CASSLGQGRGYTF
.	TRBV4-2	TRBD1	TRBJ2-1	TGTGCCAGCAGCCAAGATTGGACAGGCAACTACAATGAGCAGTTCTTC	CASSQDWTGNYNEQFF
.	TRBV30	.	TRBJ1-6	TGTGCCTGGAGTAGAAGGGAGCTCTATAATTCACCCCTCCACTTT	CAWSRRELYNSPLHF
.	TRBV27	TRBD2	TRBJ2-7	TGTGCCAGCAGCCCATTTCGGGAGGGGTCCGAGCAGTACTTC	CASSPFREGSEQYF
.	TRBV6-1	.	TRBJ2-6	TGTGCCAGCAGCGCCCAGGGCATTGGGGCCAACGTCCTGACTTTC	CASSAQGIGANVLTF
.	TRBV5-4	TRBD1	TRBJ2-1	TGTGCCAGCAGCCTGACGACAGGGGTAAATGAGCAGTTCTTC	CASSLTTGVNEQFF
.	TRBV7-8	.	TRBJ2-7	TGTGCCAGCAGCTTAGGGGGGCGGATTTACGAGCAGTACTTC	CASSLGGRIYEQYF
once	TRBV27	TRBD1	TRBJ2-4	TGTGCCAGCAGGGACAGGACCGGGATAGCCAAAAACATTCAGTACTTC	CASRDRTGIAKNIQYF
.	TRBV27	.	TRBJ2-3	TGTGCCAGCAGTGAATGGACAGGCACAGATACGCAGTATTTT	CASSEWTGTDTQYF
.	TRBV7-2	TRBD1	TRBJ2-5	TGTGCCAGCAGCCAGACAGGGGTACAAGAGACCCAGTACTTC	CASSQTGVQETQYF
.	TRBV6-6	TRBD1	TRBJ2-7	TGTGCCATCGATCCCGGGACAGGGCGCGAGCAGTACTTC	CAIDPGTGREQYF
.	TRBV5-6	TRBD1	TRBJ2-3	TGTGCCAGCAGCTCCGGGACAGGGGGCGCTTTAGTAACAGATACGCAGTATTTT	CASSSGTGGALVTDTQYF
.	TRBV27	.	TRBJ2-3	TGTGCCAGCAGTTTAAGCCCAGGTGATACGCAGTATTTT	CASSLSPGDTQYF
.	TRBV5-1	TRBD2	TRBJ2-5	TGCGCCAGCAGCTTGAGTCTAGCGGGGGAAGAGACCCAGTACTTC	CASSLSLAGEETQYF
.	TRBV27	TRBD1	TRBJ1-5	TGTGCCAGCAGTTTATCGACAGGGGGCCAACAGCCCCAGCATTTT	CASSLSTGGQQPQHF
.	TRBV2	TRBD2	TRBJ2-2	TGTGCCAGCCGGGGGGGGGCCACCGGGGAGCTGTTTTTT	CASRGGATGELFF
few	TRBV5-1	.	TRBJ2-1	TGCGCCAGCAGCCTTGGACAGAATGAGCAGTTCTTC	CASSLGQNEQFF
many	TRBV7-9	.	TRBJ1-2	TGTGCCAGCAGCTTTACAGGGTCCCATGGCTACACCTTC	CASSFTGSHGYTF
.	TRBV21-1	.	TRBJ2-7	TGTGCCAGCAGCAAAGGTAAAAAAACCTACGAGCAGTACTTC	CASSKGKKTYEQYF